In its sample, the clone carrying this T cell receptor beta chain was seen once. Its antigen is undetermined. Measured with immunoSEQ multiplex PCR; TCRdb has only the in-frame clones, and not every one. Among over 200,000 clones listed, around 90% were seen once. The record originates from a study of cytomegalovirus exposure and HLA in healthy donors. Study background: The platform used for the 110 or so validation repertoires matched that of the approximately 710 first-cohort repertoires, a later analysis reported.

The V segment lost 0 bases and the J segment 4 bases; nucleotides outside the gene matches: 10. The CDR3 consists of 17 residues. Per germline, CDR1 MNHEY and CDR2 SMNVEV (reference sequence). Broader study findings: In the roughly 110 validation repertoires, about 94% of cluster scores exceeded 0, per a later analysis.

The clonotype comes from a woman under 30 in good health and CMV-seronegative. The chain recombines TRBV27 with TRBJ2-3, with 7 bases lining up with TRBD2. The sequencing sample was made of PBMCs. Here the CDR3 reads CASSLSVGLPKPDTQYF. The CDR3 DNA follows: TGTGCCAGCAGTTTATCGGTGGGACTACCAAAGCCAGATACGCAGTATTTT.